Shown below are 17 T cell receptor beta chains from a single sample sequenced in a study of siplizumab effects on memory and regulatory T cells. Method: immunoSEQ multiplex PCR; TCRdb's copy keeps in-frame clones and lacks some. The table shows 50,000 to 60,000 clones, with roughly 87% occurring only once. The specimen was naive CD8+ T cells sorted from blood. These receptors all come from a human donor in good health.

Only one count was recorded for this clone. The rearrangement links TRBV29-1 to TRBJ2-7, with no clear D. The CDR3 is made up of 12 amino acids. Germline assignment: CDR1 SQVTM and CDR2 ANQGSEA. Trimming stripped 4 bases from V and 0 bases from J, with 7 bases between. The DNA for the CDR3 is TGCAGCGTTGCAGGCGGCTCCTACGAGCAGTACTTC. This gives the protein CSVAGGSYEQYF.

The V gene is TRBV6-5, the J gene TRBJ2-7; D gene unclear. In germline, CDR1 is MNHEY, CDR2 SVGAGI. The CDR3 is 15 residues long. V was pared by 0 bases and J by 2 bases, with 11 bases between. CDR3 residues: CASSYSLDSAYEQYF. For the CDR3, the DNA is TGTGCCAGCAGTTACTCACTCGACTCCGCCTACGAGCAGTACTTC.

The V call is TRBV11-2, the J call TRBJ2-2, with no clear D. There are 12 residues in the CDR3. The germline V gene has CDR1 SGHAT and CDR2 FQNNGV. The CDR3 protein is CASGQNTGELFF. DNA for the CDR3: TGTGCTTCGGGCCAGAACACCGGGGAGCTGTTTTTT.

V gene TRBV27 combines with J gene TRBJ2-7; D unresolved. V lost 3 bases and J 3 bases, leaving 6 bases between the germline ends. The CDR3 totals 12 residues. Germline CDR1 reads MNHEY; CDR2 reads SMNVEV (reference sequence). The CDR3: CASSFDGYEQYF. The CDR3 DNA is TGTGCCAGCAGTTTTGACGGCTACGAGCAGTACTTC.

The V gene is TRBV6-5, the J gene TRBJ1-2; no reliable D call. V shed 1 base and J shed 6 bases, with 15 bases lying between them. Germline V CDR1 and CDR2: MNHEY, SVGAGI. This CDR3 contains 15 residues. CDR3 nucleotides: TGTGCCAGCAGTTACTTTTCAGCGGGCGCGGATGGCTACACCTTC. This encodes CASSYFSAGADGYTF.

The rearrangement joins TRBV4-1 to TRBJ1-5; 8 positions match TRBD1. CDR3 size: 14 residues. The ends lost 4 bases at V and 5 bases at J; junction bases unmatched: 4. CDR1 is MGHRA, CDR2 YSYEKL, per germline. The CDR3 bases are TGCGCCAGCAGCCCGGGACAGGCGGATCAGCCCCAGCATTTT. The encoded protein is CASSPGQADQPQHF.

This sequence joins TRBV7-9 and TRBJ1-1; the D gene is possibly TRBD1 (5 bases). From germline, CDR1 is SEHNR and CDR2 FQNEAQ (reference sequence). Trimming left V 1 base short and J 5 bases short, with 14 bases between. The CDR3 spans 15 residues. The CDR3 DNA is TGTGCCAGCAGCTTAGGATTGGGGGTTTCGACTGAAGCTTTCTTT. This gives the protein CASSLGLGVSTEAFF.

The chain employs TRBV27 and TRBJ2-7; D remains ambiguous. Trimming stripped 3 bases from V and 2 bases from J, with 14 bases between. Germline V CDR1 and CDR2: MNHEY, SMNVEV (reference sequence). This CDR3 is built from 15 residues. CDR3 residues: CASSFLARLPYEQYF. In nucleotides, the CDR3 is TGTGCCAGCAGTTTTCTGGCCCGCTTGCCCTACGAGCAGTACTTC.

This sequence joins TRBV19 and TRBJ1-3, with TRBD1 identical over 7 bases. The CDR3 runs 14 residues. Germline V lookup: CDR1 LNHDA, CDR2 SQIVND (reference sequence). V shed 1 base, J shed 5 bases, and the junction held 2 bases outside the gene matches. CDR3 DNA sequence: TGTGCCAGTAGTATAGGACAGGGAAGAAACACCATATATTTT. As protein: CASSIGQGRNTIYF.

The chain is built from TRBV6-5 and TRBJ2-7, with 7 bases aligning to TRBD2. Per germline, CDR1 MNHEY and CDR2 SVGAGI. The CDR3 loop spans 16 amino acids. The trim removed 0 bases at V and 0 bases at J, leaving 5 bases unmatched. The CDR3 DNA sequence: TGTGCCAGCAGTTACTCGGAGCGGGGAAGCTCCTACGAGCAGTACTTC. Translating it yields CASSYSERGSSYEQYF.

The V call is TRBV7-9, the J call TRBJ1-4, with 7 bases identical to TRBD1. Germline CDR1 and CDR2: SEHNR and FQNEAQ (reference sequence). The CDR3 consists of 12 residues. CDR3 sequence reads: CALRGPNEKLFF. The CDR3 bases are TGTGCTCTTAGGGGGCCTAATGAAAAACTGTTTTTT.

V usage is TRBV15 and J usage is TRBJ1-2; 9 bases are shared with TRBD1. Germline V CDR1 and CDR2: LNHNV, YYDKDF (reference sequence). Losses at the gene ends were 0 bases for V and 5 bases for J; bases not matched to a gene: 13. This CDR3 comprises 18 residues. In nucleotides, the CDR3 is TGTGCCACCAGCAGAGACCTCCCTCTACAGGGGGCTCCGTATGGCTACACCTTC. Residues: CATSRDLPLQGAPYGYTF. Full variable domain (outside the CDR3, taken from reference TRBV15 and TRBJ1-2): DAMVIQNPRYQVTQFGKPVTLSCSQTLNHNVMYWYQQKSSQAPKLLFHYYDKDFNNEADTPDNFQSRRPNTSFCFLDIRSPGLGDTAMYLCATSRDLPLQGAPYGYTFGSGTRLTVV.

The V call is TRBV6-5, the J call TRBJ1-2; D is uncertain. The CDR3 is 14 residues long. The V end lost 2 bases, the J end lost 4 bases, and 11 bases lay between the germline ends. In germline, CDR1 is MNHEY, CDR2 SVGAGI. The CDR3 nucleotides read TGTGCCAGCAGTTACGAAGAGGATCTCTATGGCTACACCTTC. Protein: CASSYEEDLYGYTF.

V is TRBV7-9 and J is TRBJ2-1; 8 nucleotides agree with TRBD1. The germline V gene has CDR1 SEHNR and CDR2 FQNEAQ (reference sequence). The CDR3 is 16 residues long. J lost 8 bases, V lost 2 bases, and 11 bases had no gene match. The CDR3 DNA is TGTGCCAGCAGCTTACAAGGCAGGGGGCTGAGCGATGAGCAGTTCTTC. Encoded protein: CASSLQGRGLSDEQFF.

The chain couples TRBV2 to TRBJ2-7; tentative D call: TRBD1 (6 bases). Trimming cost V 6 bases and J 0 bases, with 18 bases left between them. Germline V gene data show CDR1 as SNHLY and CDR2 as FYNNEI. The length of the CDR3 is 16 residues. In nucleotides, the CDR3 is TGTGCCAGCAGCGACGACAGGACCAGGAGCTCCTACGAGCAGTACTTC. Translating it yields CASSDDRTRSSYEQYF.

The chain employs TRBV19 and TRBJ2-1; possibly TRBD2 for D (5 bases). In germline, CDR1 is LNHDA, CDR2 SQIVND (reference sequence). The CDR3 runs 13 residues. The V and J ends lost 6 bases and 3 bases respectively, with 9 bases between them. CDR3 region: CASSSGFYNEQFF. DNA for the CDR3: TGTGCCAGTAGCTCGGGATTCTACAATGAGCAGTTCTTC.

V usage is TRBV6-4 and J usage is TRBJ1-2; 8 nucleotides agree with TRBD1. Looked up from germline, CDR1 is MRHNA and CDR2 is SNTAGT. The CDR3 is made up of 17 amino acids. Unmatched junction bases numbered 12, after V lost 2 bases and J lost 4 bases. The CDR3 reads CASSDQRTGSFPYGYTF. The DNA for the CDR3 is TGTGCCAGCAGTGACCAGCGGACAGGGAGTTTTCCCTATGGCTACACCTTC.